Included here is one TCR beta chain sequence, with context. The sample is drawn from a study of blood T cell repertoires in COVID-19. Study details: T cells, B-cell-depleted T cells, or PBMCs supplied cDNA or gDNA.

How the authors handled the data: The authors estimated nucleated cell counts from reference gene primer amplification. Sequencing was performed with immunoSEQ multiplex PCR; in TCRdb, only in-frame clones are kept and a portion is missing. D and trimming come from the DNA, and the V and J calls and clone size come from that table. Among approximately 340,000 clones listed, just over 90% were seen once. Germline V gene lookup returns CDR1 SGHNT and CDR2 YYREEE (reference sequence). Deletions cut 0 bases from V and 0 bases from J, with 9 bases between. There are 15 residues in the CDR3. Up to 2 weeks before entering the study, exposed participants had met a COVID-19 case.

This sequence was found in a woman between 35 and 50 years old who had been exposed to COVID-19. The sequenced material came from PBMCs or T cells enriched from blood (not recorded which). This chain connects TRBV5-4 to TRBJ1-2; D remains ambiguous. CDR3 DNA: TGTGCCAGCAGCTTGGCCAGTCTAGCTAACTATGGCTACACCTTC. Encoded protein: CASSLASLANYGYTF.